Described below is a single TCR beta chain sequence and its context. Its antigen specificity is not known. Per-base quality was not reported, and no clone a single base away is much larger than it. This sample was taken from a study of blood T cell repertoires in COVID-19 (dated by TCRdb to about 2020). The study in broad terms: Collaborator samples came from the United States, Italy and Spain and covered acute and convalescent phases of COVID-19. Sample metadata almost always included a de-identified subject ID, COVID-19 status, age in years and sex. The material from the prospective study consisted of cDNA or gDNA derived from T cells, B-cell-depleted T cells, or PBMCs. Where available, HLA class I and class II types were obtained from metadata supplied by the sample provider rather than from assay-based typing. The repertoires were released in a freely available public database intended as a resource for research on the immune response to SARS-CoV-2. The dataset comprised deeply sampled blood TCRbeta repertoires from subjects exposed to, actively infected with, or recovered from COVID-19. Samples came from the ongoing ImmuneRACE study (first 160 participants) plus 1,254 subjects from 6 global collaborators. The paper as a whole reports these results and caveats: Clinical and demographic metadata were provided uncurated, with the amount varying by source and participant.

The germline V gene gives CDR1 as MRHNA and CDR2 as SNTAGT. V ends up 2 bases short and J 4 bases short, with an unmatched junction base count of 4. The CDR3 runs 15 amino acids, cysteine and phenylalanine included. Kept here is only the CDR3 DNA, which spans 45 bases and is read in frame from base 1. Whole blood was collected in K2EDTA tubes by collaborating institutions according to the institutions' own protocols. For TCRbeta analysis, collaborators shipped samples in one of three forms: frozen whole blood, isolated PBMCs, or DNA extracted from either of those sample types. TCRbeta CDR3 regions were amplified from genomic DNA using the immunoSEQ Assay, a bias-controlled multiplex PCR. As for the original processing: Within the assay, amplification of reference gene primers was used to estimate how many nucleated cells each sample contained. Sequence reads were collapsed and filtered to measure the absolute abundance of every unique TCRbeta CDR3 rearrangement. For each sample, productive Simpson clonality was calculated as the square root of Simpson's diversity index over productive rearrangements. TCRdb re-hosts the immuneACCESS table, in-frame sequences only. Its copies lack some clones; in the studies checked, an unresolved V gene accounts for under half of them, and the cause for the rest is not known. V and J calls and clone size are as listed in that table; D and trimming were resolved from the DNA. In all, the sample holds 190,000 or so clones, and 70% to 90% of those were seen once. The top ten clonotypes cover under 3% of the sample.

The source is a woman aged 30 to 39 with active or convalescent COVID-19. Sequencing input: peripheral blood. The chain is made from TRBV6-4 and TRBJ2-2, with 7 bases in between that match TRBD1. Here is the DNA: TGTGCCAGCAGTGACAGGGGGCTCGGCACCGGGGAGCTGTTTTTT. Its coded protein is CASSDRGLGTGELFF.